Each of the 32 T cell receptor beta chains below was sequenced from the same sample in a study of beta chain features in type 1 diabetes. Sequenced material consisted of expressed TCRB transcripts (all of the isolated RNA was reverse transcribed). Some clones are missing from TCRdb's copy, which holds only in-frame ones; the method was immunoSEQ multiplex PCR. Altogether some 400,000 clones are present, roughly 16% being singletons, with the ten largest covering 0.019%. Sequencing was done on a sample of naive CD4+ T cells from blood. These receptors were collected from a woman between 18 and 29 years old in good health.

The chain joins TRBV28 to TRBJ1-4; D might be TRBD1 (5 bases). Germline lookup yields CDR1 MDHEN and CDR2 SYDVKM. This CDR3 is built from 14 residues. The ends were cut back, 3 bases at V and 11 bases at J, with 16 bases in the middle. The chain's CDR3 is CASSLQGQRPKLFF. The CDR3 DNA follows: TGTGCCAGCAGTTTGCAGGGTCAGAGACCTAAACTGTTTTTT.

V usage is TRBV5-1 and J usage is TRBJ1-4, with 10 bases matching TRBD1. Trimming at V came to 4 bases and at J to 9 bases, leaving 9 bases not matched to a gene. Germline-derived CDR1 and CDR2 are SGHRS and YFSETQ. The CDR3 is 15 amino acids. The CDR3 loop reads CASSRRDRGSKKLFF. The CDR3 DNA reads as TGCGCCAGCAGCAGAAGGGACAGGGGAAGCAAAAAACTGTTTTTT.

This clone was found a few times. This sequence joins TRBV6-5 and TRBJ2-7, with 11 bases matching TRBD1. Germline CDR1 and CDR2: MNHEY and SVGAGI. V dropped 9 bases and J dropped 3; count of bases not matched to a gene: 10. This CDR3 has 15 amino acids. CDR3 DNA: TGTGCCAGAAACCCGGACAGGGGGCTTAACTACGAGCAGTACTTC. This codes for CARNPDRGLNYEQYF.

The V call is TRBV7-2, the J call TRBJ2-1; TRBD2 matches at 8 bases. CDR3 length: 15 amino acids. Germline assignment: CDR1 SGHTA and CDR2 FQGNSA. Trimming at V came to 6 bases and at J to 0 bases, leaving 4 bases not matched to a gene. The DNA of the CDR3 is TGTGCCAGCAGACAGCGGGAGAACTCCTACAATGAGCAGTTCTTC. Translation: CASRQRENSYNEQFF.

The chain has TRBV30 and TRBJ1-2, with D tentatively TRBD1 (5 bases). V lost 2 bases and J 2 bases, leaving 9 bases between the germline ends. The CDR3 spans 13 residues. Germline-derived CDR1 and CDR2 are GTSNPN and SVGIG (reference sequence). CDR3 sequence: CAWSPQGNYGYTF. The CDR3 nucleotides are TGTGCCTGGAGTCCTCAGGGAAACTATGGCTACACCTTC.

This chain links TRBV11-2 with TRBJ2-1, with TRBD2 matching over 11 bases. The ends lost 5 bases at V and 7 bases at J; junction bases unmatched: 10. CDR1 and CDR2 (germline): SGHAT, FQNNGV. The CDR3 has 16 amino acids. In nucleotides, the CDR3 is TGTGCCAGCAGCCTAAAAACTAGCGGGAGAGGAAATGAGCAGTTCTTC. Amino acids: CASSLKTSGRGNEQFF.

This chain joins TRBV7-2 and TRBJ2-1; TRBD2 aligns across 7 bases. This CDR3 is built from 17 residues. Germline CDR1 and CDR2: SGHTA and FQGNSA. The V segment lost 4 bases and the J segment 7 bases; nucleotides outside the gene matches: 16. The CDR3, as DNA: TGTGCCAGCAGCTCCTTGAGGGGCAATATCGGGGGGAATGAGCAGTTCTTC. Its translation is CASSSLRGNIGGNEQFF.

This clone was picked up a small number of times. The CDR3 nucleotides read TGTGCCAGCAGCCCTCGGAACACTGAAGCTTTCTTT. This codes for CASSPRNTEAFF. The chain is built from TRBV5-4 and TRBJ1-1; D remains ambiguous. V was clipped by 4 bases and J by 1 base, with 5 bases between them. The CDR3 contains 12 residues. Germline V gene sequence: CDR1 SGHNT, CDR2 YYREEE (reference sequence).

This clone occurred a few times. The V call is TRBV7-3, the J call TRBJ2-5; TRBD2 matches 10 bases. In germline, CDR1 is SGHTA, CDR2 FQGTGA. This CDR3 contains 15 residues. J lost 4 bases, V lost 4 bases, and 6 bases had no gene match. CDR3 sequence reads: CASSSLAGVGETQYF. CDR3 in DNA: TGTGCCAGCAGCTCGCTAGCGGGAGTAGGAGAGACCCAGTACTTC.

This clone was recorded only once. The chain's CDR3 is CASSSWRGRFETQYF. CDR3 coding DNA: TGTGCCAGCAGTAGTTGGAGAGGGAGGTTTGAGACCCAGTACTTC. The chain uses TRBV7-9 and TRBJ2-5; D might be TRBD2 (6 bases). The CDR3 is made up of 15 amino acids. Trimming removed 6 bases from V and 5 bases from J, with 19 bases in between. From germline, CDR1 is SEHNR and CDR2 FQNEAQ (reference sequence).

In this sample, this clone turned up a few times. The CDR3 DNA follows: TGTGCCAGCATCGCACCGGGACACCCCTCCTACGAGCAGTACTTC. Protein: CASIAPGHPSYEQYF. J is TRBJ2-7 and V is TRBV28, with D possibly matching TRBD1 (6 bases). V was pared by 7 bases and J by 0 bases, with 16 bases between. CDR1 is MDHEN and CDR2 is SYDVKM in the germline V gene. This CDR3 spans 15 amino acids.

V is TRBV5-6 and J is TRBJ2-2; 8 nucleotides match TRBD2. This CDR3 is 16 amino acids long. Germline lookup yields CDR1 SGHDT and CDR2 YYEEEE. The V and J ends lost 3 bases and 6 bases, in that order; junction bases with no gene match: 10. CDR3: CASSWYGRGDSGELFF. The CDR3 DNA reads TGTGCCAGCAGCTGGTACGGGAGGGGGGATTCCGGGGAGCTGTTTTTT.

The CDR3 DNA sequence: TGTGCCAGTAGTAACGAGCGGAGCACAGATACGCAGTATTTT. Its translation is CASSNERSTDTQYF. This chain uses TRBV19 with TRBJ2-3; possible D gene TRBD2, 5 bases. Germline CDR1 is LNHDA and CDR2 is SQIVND (reference sequence). The CDR3 covers 14 residues. V lost 4 bases and J 0 bases, leaving 8 bases between the germline ends.

The chain recombines TRBV5-6 with TRBJ1-2; no clear D. Trimming took off 3 bases at V and 2 bases at J, with 8 bases between the two ends. The CDR3 contains 13 residues. In germline, CDR1 is SGHDT, CDR2 YYEEEE. This CDR3 reads CASSSQENYGYTF. The CDR3 nucleotides read TGTGCCAGCAGCTCCCAGGAAAACTATGGCTACACCTTC.

This clone was seen only a few times. V is TRBV28 and J is TRBJ2-7; 9 nucleotides agree with TRBD2. J was trimmed by 7 bases and V by 3 bases; bases with no gene match: 16. Germline V gene data show CDR1 as MDHEN and CDR2 as SYDVKM. The length of the CDR3 is 17 residues. The CDR3, as DNA: TGTGCCAGCAGTTTTGGGTCGGCTAGCGGGGCGCATGCGGAGCAGTACTTC. Translating it yields CASSFGSASGAHAEQYF.

DNA for the CDR3: TGTGCCAGCAGTGGGGACTACCACAATGAGCAGTTCTTC. Translated: CASSGDYHNEQFF. The chain links TRBV7-9 to TRBJ2-1, with TRBD2 identical over 7 bases. The germline gives CDR1 SEHNR, CDR2 FQNEAQ (reference sequence). The ends lost 6 bases at V and 5 bases at J; junction bases unmatched: 4. The length of the CDR3 is 13 residues.

This clone was counted only a few times. This chain joins TRBV28 and TRBJ2-5, with no clear D. Germline assignment: CDR1 MDHEN and CDR2 SYDVKM. The CDR3 extends over 15 amino acids. Trimming removed 2 bases at V and 1 base at J, with 11 bases between. The CDR3 nucleotides read TGTGCCAGCAGTTTAGTAAGACAAATCCAAGAGACCCAGTACTTC. Translating it yields CASSLVRQIQETQYF.

This clone has just a few counts. The chain carries TRBV23-1 and TRBJ2-2; D gene unclear. TRBV23-1 is assigned to the ORF class and has an uncertain function. V was pared by 0 bases and J by 8 bases, with 13 bases between. CDR3 length: 15 amino acids. The CDR3 nucleotides are TGCGCCAGCAGTCAATCGAGGCCCCCTGATGGGGAGCTGTTTTTT. Translated, it gives CASSQSRPPDGELFF.

J is TRBJ2-6 and V is TRBV6-5; D gene unclear. The CDR3 loop spans 14 amino acids. From germline, CDR1 is MNHEY and CDR2 SVGAGI. V was pared by 4 bases and J by 0 bases, with 4 bases between. The CDR3 DNA is TGTGCCAGCAGTTTGAGCTCTGGGGCCAACGTCCTGACTTTC. It codes for CASSLSSGANVLTF.

This clone has a handful of counts. This chain connects TRBV18 to TRBJ2-5, with 9 bases identical to TRBD1. CDR3 length equals 14 residues. The ends lost 6 bases at V and 4 bases at J; junction bases unmatched: 6. CDR1 and CDR2 from the germline V gene are KGHSH and LQKENI. CDR3 sequence (DNA): TGTGCCAGCTCGTCACTACAGGGGGCAGAGACCCAGTACTTC. It specifies CASSSLQGAETQYF.

This clone was seen only a few times. This rearrangement joins TRBV5-1 to TRBJ1-2, with a possible D match to TRBD1 (6 bases). V lost 1 base, J lost 0 bases, and 13 bases lay in between. Germline CDR1 reads SGHRS; CDR2 reads YFSETQ. There are 16 residues in the CDR3. The CDR3 DNA is TGCGCCAGCAGCTTGCCTCTGGACAGCTCTAACTATGGCTACACCTTC. Protein product: CASSLPLDSSNYGYTF.

Only a few counts were recorded for this clone. The chain recombines TRBV20-1 with TRBJ2-1, with 7 positions matching TRBD2. Germline CDR1 DFQATT, CDR2 SNEGSKA (reference sequence). V shed 5 bases, J shed 14 bases, and the junction held 3 bases outside the gene matches. CDR3 length: 9 residues. CDR3 sequence reads: CSAERDEFF. For the CDR3, the DNA is TGCAGTGCTGAGCGGGACGAGTTCTTC.

The chain links TRBV28 to TRBJ1-5; D is ambiguous. Looked up from germline, CDR1 is MDHEN and CDR2 is SYDVKM. Trimming took 6 bases from V and 5 from J, leaving 14 bases between them. This CDR3 region has 14 residues. CDR3 amino acids: CASSTTPRHQPQHF. The CDR3 bases are TGTGCCAGCAGCACAACACCGAGGCATCAGCCCCAGCATTTT. The full variable domain, its missing parts supplied by reference TRBV28 and TRBJ1-5, is DVKVTQSSRYLVKRTGEKVFLECVQDMDHENMFWYRQDPGLGLRLIYFSYDVKMKEKGDIPEGYSVSREKKERFSLILESASTNQTSMYLCASSTTPRHQPQHFGDGTRLSIL.

The gene calls are TRBV2 and TRBJ1-5; D is unclear. Between the trimmed V and J ends, which lost 5 bases and 2 bases, there was a span of 10 bases. Germline V CDR1 and CDR2: SNHLY, FYNNEI. CDR3 length: 14 amino acids. The CDR3 here is CASSFPGGNQPQHF. CDR3 sequence (DNA): TGTGCCAGCAGTTTTCCGGGAGGCAATCAGCCCCAGCATTTT.

The rearrangement uses TRBV5-4 and TRBJ2-1, with D possibly matching TRBD2 (6 bases). CDR1 is SGHNT and CDR2 is YYREEE in the germline V gene (reference sequence). The V end lost 4 bases, the J end lost 6 bases, and 14 bases lay between the germline ends. This CDR3 is built from 14 residues. The CDR3 loop reads CASSPRSSGNEQFF. The CDR3 nucleotides read TGTGCCAGCAGCCCCCGGAGTAGCGGCAATGAGCAGTTCTTC.

This clone was observed a handful of times. The rearrangement uses TRBV29-1 and TRBJ2-7, with 8 bases lining up with TRBD2. This CDR3 region has 14 residues. Losses at the gene ends were 3 bases for V and 0 bases for J; bases not matched to a gene: 4. CDR1 SQVTM and CDR2 ANQGSEA come from the germline V gene. The CDR3: CSVERGESSYEQYF. The CDR3, as DNA: TGCAGCGTTGAGCGGGGGGAAAGCTCCTACGAGCAGTACTTC.

This chain links TRBV7-9 with TRBJ1-3; unclear D gene. Germline V CDR1 and CDR2: SEHNR, FQNEAQ (reference sequence). With 5 bases removed from V and 1 base from J, the gap between germline ends came to 9 bases. This CDR3 spans 14 amino acids. CDR3 bases: TGTGCCAGCAGCGAGAGACAATCTGGAAACACCATATATTTT. Amino acids: CASSERQSGNTIYF.

The chain recombines TRBV4-3 with TRBJ2-7; 11 nucleotides match TRBD2. V lost 0 bases, J lost 6 bases, and 10 bases stayed unmatched. This CDR3 is 17 amino acids long. The germline V gene has CDR1 LGHNA and CDR2 YSLEER. The CDR3: CASSQEGGLAGAPEQYF. CDR3 sequence (DNA): TGCGCCAGCAGCCAAGAGGGCGGACTAGCGGGTGCACCCGAGCAGTACTTC.

V usage is TRBV19 and J usage is TRBJ1-5; weak D call: TRBD1 (5 bases). The CDR3 is made up of 15 amino acids. The V end lost 5 bases, the J end lost 0 bases, and 11 bases lay between the germline ends. CDR1 and CDR2 from the germline V gene are LNHDA and SQIVND (reference sequence). Here the CDR3 reads CASSDTGYSNQPQHF. In nucleotides, the CDR3 is TGTGCCAGTAGTGACACAGGTTATAGCAATCAGCCCCAGCATTTT.

This clone was detected a few times. The identical CDR3 is also encoded by other nucleotide sequences in the sample. This rearrangement joins TRBV7-9 to TRBJ1-1, with D possibly matching TRBD1 (5 bases). The CDR3 totals 13 residues. V gave up 2 bases and J gave up 1 base, with 5 bases separating them. Germline CDR1 is SEHNR and CDR2 is FQNEAQ (reference sequence). The CDR3, as DNA: TGTGCCAGCAGCTTAAGGGGGAACACTGAAGCTTTCTTT. This gives the protein CASSLRGNTEAFF.

The CDR3 coding sequence is TGTGCCAGCAGCTTCCAGGACGGACTCTACAATGAGCAGTTCTTC. It translates to CASSFQDGLYNEQFF. The chain employs TRBV7-6 and TRBJ2-1; the D gene is possibly TRBD2 (5 bases). The CDR3 is made up of 15 amino acids. The V end was cut by 3 bases, the J end by 3 bases, with 12 bases between. CDR1 and CDR2 (germline): SGHVS, FNYEAQ. Full variable domain (remainder filled in from reference TRBV7-6 and TRBJ2-1): GAGVSQSPRYKVTKRGQDVALRCDPISGHVSLYWYRQALGQGPEFLTYFNYEAQQDKSGLPNDRFSAERPEGSISTLTIQRTEQRDSAMYRCASSFQDGLYNEQFFGPGTRLTVL.

The chain is built from TRBV6-5 and TRBJ1-1; D is uncertain. The CDR3 runs to 13 residues. Germline loops: CDR1 MNHEY, CDR2 SVGAGI. V dropped 2 bases and J dropped 1 base, with 5 bases sitting between them. CDR3 amino acids: CASSYSENTEAFF. Here the CDR3 DNA reads TGTGCCAGCAGTTACAGCGAGAACACTGAAGCTTTCTTT.